Described below is a single T cell receptor (beta chain) sequence and its context. Antigen specificity is unknown. V was trimmed by 1 base and J by 2 bases, leaving 9 bases between them. This CDR3 spans 14 amino acids. CDR1 SEHNR and CDR2 FQNEAQ come from the germline V gene (reference sequence). Noted time point: persistent/refractory GD, antithyroid drugs over 5 years with positive TRAb. PBMCs were the source of the RNA used for TCR sequencing. iRepertoire HTBI primers and Arm-PCR of CDR3 regions built TCR beta libraries. In TCRdb, the multiplex PCR reads were re-called with MiXCR into one record per CDR3 protein. The sample consists of about 300,000 distinct CDR3 sequences, 22% of them appearing once. This sample is drawn from a study of regulatory T cells in long-lasting Graves disease. As for the study in general: Persistence in Graves' disease denoted antithyroid drug use beyond 5 years alongside positive TSH receptor antibodies. Findings of the study overall: Analyses excluded thyroid tissue, covering peripheral blood alone. TCR diversity in persistent Graves' patients was below that of newly diagnosed ones.

This chain joins TRBV7-9 and TRBJ2-7, with no clear D. The clonotype originates from a female donor with Graves disease. The sequencing here drew on peripheral blood mononuclear cells (PBMCs), taken when the disease was refractory, from a patient treated with antithyroid drugs. The DNA of the CDR3 is TGTGCCAGCAGCTTAGGAACGGCCCCCTACGAGCAGTACTTC. Its protein is CASSLGTAPYEQYF.